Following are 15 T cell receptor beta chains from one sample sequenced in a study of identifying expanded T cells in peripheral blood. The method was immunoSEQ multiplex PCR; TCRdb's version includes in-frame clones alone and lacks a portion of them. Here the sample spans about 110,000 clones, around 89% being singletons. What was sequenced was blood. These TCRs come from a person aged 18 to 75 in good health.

DNA for the CDR3: TGTGCCATCAGTGAAGTACGAGCCGGGGAGCTGTTTTTT. This codes for CAISEVRAGELFF. The rearrangement uses TRBV10-3 and TRBJ2-2; D not resolved. Germline CDR1 ENHRY, CDR2 SYGVKD. CDR3 length equals 13 residues. V was pared by 3 bases and J by 6 bases, with 8 bases between.

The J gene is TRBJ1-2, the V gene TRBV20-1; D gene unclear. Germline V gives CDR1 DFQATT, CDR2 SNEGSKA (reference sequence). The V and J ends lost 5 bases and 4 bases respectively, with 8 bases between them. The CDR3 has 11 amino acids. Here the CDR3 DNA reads TGCAGTGCTCCGTCCCCCTATGGCTACACCTTC. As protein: CSAPSPYGYTF.

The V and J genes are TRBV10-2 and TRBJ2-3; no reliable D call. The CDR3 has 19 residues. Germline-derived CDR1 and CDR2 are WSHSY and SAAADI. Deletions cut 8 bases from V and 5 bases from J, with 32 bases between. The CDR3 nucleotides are TGCGCCAGCCGGATGCCCGTCGGTGCTGGGATGTTATTCGGAGATACGCAGTATTTT. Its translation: CASRMPVGAGMLFGDTQYF.

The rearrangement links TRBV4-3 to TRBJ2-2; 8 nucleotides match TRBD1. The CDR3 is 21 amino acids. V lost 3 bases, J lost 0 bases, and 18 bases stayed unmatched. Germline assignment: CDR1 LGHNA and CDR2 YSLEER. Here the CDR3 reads CASSHSFLMPGQATNTGELFF. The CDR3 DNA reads TGCGCCAGCAGCCATTCCTTCTTAATGCCGGGACAGGCTACGAACACCGGGGAGCTGTTTTTT.

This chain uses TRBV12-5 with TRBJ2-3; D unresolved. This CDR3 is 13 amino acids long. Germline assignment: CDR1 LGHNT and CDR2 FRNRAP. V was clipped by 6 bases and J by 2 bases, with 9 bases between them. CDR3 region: CASGSDLTDTQYF. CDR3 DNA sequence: TGTGCTAGTGGCTCAGACCTCACAGATACGCAGTATTTT.

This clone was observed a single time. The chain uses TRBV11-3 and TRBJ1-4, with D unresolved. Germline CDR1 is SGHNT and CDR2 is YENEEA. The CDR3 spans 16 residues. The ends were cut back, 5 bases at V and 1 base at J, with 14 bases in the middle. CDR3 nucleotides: TGTGCCAGCAGCCCGTGGGAGGTGATAACTAATGAAAAACTGTTTTTT. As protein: CASSPWEVITNEKLFF.

CDR3 region: CASSQEVYTEAFF. CDR3 sequence (DNA): TGCGCCAGCAGCCAAGAGGTATACACTGAAGCTTTCTTT. The V call is TRBV4-3, the J call TRBJ1-1, with D hard to call. The CDR3 totals 13 residues. CDR1 and CDR2 from the germline V gene are LGHNA and YSLEER. With 0 bases removed from V and 3 bases from J, the gap between germline ends came to 5 bases.

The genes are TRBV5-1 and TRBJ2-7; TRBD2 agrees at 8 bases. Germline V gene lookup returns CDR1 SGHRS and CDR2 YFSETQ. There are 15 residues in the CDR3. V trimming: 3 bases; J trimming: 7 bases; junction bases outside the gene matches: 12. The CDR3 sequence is CASSSLRGAGEEQYF. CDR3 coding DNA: TGCGCCAGCAGCTCGCTGCGGGGGGCTGGGGAAGAGCAGTACTTC.

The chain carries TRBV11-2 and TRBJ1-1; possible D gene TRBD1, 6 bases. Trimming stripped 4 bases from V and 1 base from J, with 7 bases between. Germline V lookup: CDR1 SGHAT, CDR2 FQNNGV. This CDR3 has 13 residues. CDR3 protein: CASSSGQNTEAFF. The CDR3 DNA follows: TGTGCCAGCAGCTCGGGACAGAACACTGAAGCTTTCTTT.

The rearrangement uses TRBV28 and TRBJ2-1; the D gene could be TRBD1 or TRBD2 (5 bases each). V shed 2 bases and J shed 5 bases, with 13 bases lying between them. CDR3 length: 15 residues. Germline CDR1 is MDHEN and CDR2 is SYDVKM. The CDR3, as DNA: TGTGCCAGCAGTTTAATGGGACCGCCCCACAATGAGCAGTTCTTC. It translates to CASSLMGPPHNEQFF. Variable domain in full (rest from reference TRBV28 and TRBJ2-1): DVKVTQSSRYLVKRTGEKVFLECVQDMDHENMFWYRQDPGLGLRLIYFSYDVKMKEKGDIPEGYSVSREKKERFSLILESASTNQTSMYLCASSLMGPPHNEQFFGPGTRLTVL.

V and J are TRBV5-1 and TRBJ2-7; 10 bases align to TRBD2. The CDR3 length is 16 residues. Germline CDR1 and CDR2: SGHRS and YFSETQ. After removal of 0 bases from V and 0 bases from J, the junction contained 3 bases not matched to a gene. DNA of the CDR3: TGCGCCAGCAGCTTGGCTGTAGCGGGGGGCTCCTACGAGCAGTACTTC. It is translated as CASSLAVAGGSYEQYF.

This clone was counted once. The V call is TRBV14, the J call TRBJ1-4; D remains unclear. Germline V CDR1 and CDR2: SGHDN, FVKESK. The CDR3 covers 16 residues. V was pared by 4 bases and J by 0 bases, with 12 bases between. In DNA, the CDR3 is TGTGCCAGCAGCCGAACCGGCGTTGCAACTAATGAAAAACTGTTTTTT. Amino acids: CASSRTGVATNEKLFF.

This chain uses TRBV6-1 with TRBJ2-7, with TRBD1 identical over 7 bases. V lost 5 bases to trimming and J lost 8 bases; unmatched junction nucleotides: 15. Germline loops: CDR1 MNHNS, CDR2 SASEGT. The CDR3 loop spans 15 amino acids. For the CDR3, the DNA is TGTGCCAGCAGTCAAACGGGACAGTTCCTACGGAAGCAGTACTTC. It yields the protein CASSQTGQFLRKQYF.

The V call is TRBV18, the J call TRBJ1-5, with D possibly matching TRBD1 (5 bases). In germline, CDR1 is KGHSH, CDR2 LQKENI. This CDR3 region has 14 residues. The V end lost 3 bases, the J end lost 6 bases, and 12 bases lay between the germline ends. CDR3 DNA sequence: TGTGCCAGCTCACCGGGGGGGGAGGCTCAGCCCCAGCATTTT. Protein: CASSPGGEAQPQHF.

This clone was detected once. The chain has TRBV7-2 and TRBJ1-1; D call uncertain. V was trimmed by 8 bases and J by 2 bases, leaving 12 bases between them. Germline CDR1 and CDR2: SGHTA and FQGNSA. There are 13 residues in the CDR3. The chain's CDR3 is CASVFSSNTEAFF. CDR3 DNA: TGTGCCAGCGTTTTTTCGAGTAACACTGAAGCTTTCTTT.